The sequence of this T cell receptor beta chain was determined in a study of OX40 agonist ivuxolimab in advanced cancers. Study details: Those enrolled were 82.7% male, with a mean age of around 58 years and ages from roughly 20 to 85.

The data were produced by immunoSEQ multiplex PCR, yet TCRdb's version contains in-frame clones alone and is incomplete. The sample consists of roughly 80,000 clones, around four fifths of them appearing once. Germline V gene sequence: CDR1 MNHEY, CDR2 SMNVEV (reference sequence). The junction had 10 bases not matched to a gene; V was cut back by 3 bases and J by 6 bases. The CDR3 has 18 amino acids. This receptor was taken from an adult with an advanced solid tumor such as melanoma, head and neck, liver or kidney cancer. The material sequenced was CD4+ or CD8+ T cells sorted from blood, taken in a trial of the OX40 agonist ivuxolimab. The chain uses TRBV27 and TRBJ2-3; 15 bases are shared with TRBD2. CDR3 nucleotides: TGTGCCAGCAGTTTCCGCGGACTAGCGGGGGGGAAGGGGGATACGCAGTATTTT. Residues: CASSFRGLAGGKGDTQYF.